These T cell receptor beta chains were read from a single sample in a study of T cell responses to AZD1222 COVID-19 vaccine. The repertoire was sequenced with immunoSEQ multiplex PCR; TCRdb's copy has only in-frame clones and lacks some. The sample shows around 140,000 clones, more than 75% of them seen only once. The sequencing here drew on peripheral blood, taken 28 days after the second AZD1222 dose. The receptors were gathered from an adult who received the AZD1222 COVID-19 vaccine. CDR3s leave out the opening cysteine and the closing phenylalanine or tryptophan. The D gene is left open where the match is weak.

>TRBD1|TRBJ1-2|TRBV29-1
SAAGTGSGYT
>-|TRBJ1-2|TRBV5-5
ASTLGWGIGYGYT
>-|TRBJ2-7|TRBV28
ASRLALGRIEQY
>-|TRBJ1-4|TRBV28
ASTSFMGEKLF
>-|TRBJ1-4|TRBV5-8
ATLGLLDEKLF
>-|TRBJ1-5|TRBV18
ASSPQGSDQPQH
>-|TRBJ1-5|TRBV6-5
ASSSFQPGGQPQH
>TRBD2|TRBJ2-1|TRBV3-1/TRBV3-2
ASSLAGGFNEQF
>TRBD1|TRBJ1-2|TRBV2
ASSVGQGNYGYT
>TRBD1|TRBJ1-2|TRBV18
ASSPRDGTGSHGYT